What follows are 19 T cell receptor beta chains derived from one specimen sequenced in a study of T cells after yellow fever vaccination. Each CDR3 protein is one row after TCRdb ran MiXCR on the 5' RACE reads. The repertoire includes 400,000 or so distinct CDR3 sequences, about 6.2% of them detected once, and 15% sits in the top ten. This material consisted of PBMCs, taken 5 days after the yellow fever booster vaccination. These receptors came from a man aged 25-40 years who received the YFV17D yellow fever vaccine.

This clonotype appeared a few times. The V call is TRBV7-2, the J call TRBJ2-1; 11 bases line up with TRBD2. The trim removed 1 base at V and 4 bases at J, leaving 3 bases unmatched. This CDR3 comprises 16 residues. The germline CDR1 and CDR2 sequences are SGHTA and FQGNSA. The CDR3 sequence: CASSLGLAGRYNEQFF. The CDR3 DNA reads as TGTGCCAGCAGCTTAGGACTAGCGGGGCGATACAATGAGCAGTTCTTC.

The chain links TRBV10-3 to TRBJ2-3; D not certain. Germline-derived CDR1 and CDR2 are ENHRY and SYGVKD. This CDR3 is 14 amino acids long. The V and J ends lost 5 bases and 0 bases respectively, with 9 bases between them. CDR3 coding DNA: TGTGCCATCAGTCAATCAGCTAGCACAGATACGCAGTATTTT. Amino acids: CAISQSASTDTQYF.

There are many counts of this clonotype. The genes are TRBV20-1 and TRBJ2-5; tentatively, D is TRBD1 or TRBD2 (5 bases each). Germline V gives CDR1 DFQATT, CDR2 SNEGSKA (reference sequence). V was cut by 0 bases and J by 7 bases, with 21 bases left in between. The CDR3 runs to 16 residues. CDR3 amino acids: CSARDRAGTVSLTQYF. The CDR3 DNA follows: TGCAGTGCTAGAGATCGGGCCGGGACCGTAAGTTTGACCCAGTACTTC.

Only a few counts were recorded for this clonotype. The chain has TRBV7-8 and TRBJ1-5; D remains unclear. V lost 4 bases to trimming and J lost 6 bases, with 13 bases between them. This CDR3 region has 14 residues. Germline V gene sequence: CDR1 SGHVS, CDR2 FQNEAQ. This chain's CDR3 is CASSSQRTLQPQHF. The CDR3 nucleotides are TGTGCCAGCAGCTCGCAACGGACTCTTCAGCCCCAGCATTTT.

The chain joins TRBV25-1 to TRBJ1-2; no definite D call. The CDR3 length is 13 residues. Germline assignment: CDR1 MGHDK and CDR2 SYGVNS. The V end lost 3 bases, the J end lost 10 bases, and 15 bases lay between the germline ends. CDR3 DNA sequence: TGTGCCAGCAGTGATGGCCCAACTGATGTCTACACCTTC. Translated: CASSDGPTDVYTF.

The table lists this clonotype with many counts. The chain recombines TRBV28 with TRBJ2-7; TRBD1 agrees at 7 bases. Trimming at V came to 2 bases and at J to 10 bases, leaving 5 bases not matched to a gene. Per the germline V gene, CDR1 is MDHEN and CDR2 is SYDVKM. The CDR3 is 12 residues long. The CDR3 bases are TGTGCCAGCAGTTTAGACAGGGCGGTTCAGTACTTC. This encodes CASSLDRAVQYF.

The V and J genes are TRBV18 and TRBJ2-1; tentatively, D is TRBD2 (6 bases). CDR1 is KGHSH and CDR2 is LQKENI in the germline V gene. CDR3 length: 15 amino acids. The ends were cut back, 3 bases at V and 8 bases at J, with 17 bases in the middle. The CDR3 coding sequence is TGTGCCAGCTCACCCCAAGGAGGGAACGGGGATGAGCAGTTCTTC. Its protein product is CASSPQGGNGDEQFF.

This chain uses TRBV4-3 with TRBJ2-3; 10 bases match TRBD2. This CDR3 region has 15 residues. Germline V gene lookup returns CDR1 LGHNA and CDR2 YSLEER. The junction had 7 bases not matched to a gene; V was cut back by 0 bases and J by 10 bases. Here the CDR3 reads CASSQERGLARAQYF. CDR3 in DNA: TGCGCCAGCAGCCAAGAGAGGGGACTAGCGAGAGCGCAGTATTTT.

This clonotype occurred many times. The chain has TRBV5-1 and TRBJ2-1; 8 positions match TRBD2. Germline V gives CDR1 SGHRS, CDR2 YFSETQ. V trimming: 0 bases; J trimming: 3 bases; junction bases outside the gene matches: 8. The CDR3 extends over 17 amino acids. The CDR3 DNA reads as TGCGCCAGCAGCTTGGGATCACTAGCGGACTTCTACAATGAGCAGTTCTTC. Amino acids: CASSLGSLADFYNEQFF.

This clonotype was found many times. J is TRBJ2-1 and V is TRBV29-1; D might be TRBD2 (5 bases). The CDR3 spans 12 residues. Trimming left V 6 bases short and J 5 bases short, with 11 bases between. The germline V gene encodes CDR1 SQVTM and CDR2 ANQGSEA. CDR3 protein: CSVTGINNEQFF. The CDR3 coding sequence is TGCAGCGTCACCGGGATTAACAATGAGCAGTTCTTC.

This clonotype was detected only a few times. This sequence joins TRBV6-2 or TRBV6-3 and TRBJ2-2; D is ambiguous. V was pared by 5 bases and J by 6 bases, with 16 bases between. This CDR3 is 15 amino acids long. The germline CDR1 and CDR2 sequences are MNHEY and SVGEGT. In DNA, the CDR3 is TGTGCCAGCAGTGTAGGACCGTATGGCCCCGGGGAGCTGTTTTTT. It yields the protein CASSVGPYGPGELFF.

The chain combines TRBV28 with TRBJ1-1, with no clear D. Trimming stripped 5 bases from V and 6 bases from J, with 10 bases between. From germline, CDR1 is MDHEN and CDR2 SYDVKM. The CDR3 runs 12 residues. CDR3: CASSLRQSEAFF. CDR3 in DNA: TGTGCCAGCAGTCTGCGACAATCTGAAGCTTTCTTT.

This clonotype was seen at least ten times. V gene TRBV21-1 combines with J gene TRBJ2-1; TRBD1 is the table's D call and was not checked against the DNA. TRBV21-1 is assigned pseudogene status. The CDR3 covers 14 residues. Here the CDR3 DNA reads TGTGCCAGCAGCAGGGACAGAATTTCGTATGAGCAGTTCTTC. Protein: CASSRDRISYEQFF.

The genes are TRBV7-9 and TRBJ2-1; D ambiguous. CDR3 length: 13 residues. In germline, CDR1 is SEHNR, CDR2 FQNEAQ (reference sequence). V was cut by 3 bases and J by 5 bases, with 8 bases left in between. CDR3 residues: CASSLRPNNEQFF. CDR3 coding DNA: TGTGCCAGCAGCTTGAGACCCAACAATGAGCAGTTCTTC.

CDR3 in amino acids: CASSSGDYTYEQYF. CDR3 bases: TGTGCCAGTAGTAGCGGGGATTACACCTACGAGCAGTACTTC. The chain recombines TRBV19 with TRBJ2-7; possible D gene TRBD2, 6 bases. Germline V gives CDR1 LNHDA, CDR2 SQIVND (reference sequence). CDR3 length: 14 residues. With 4 bases removed from V and 2 bases from J, the gap between germline ends came to 12 bases.

This clonotype was observed a few times. The chain recombines TRBV29-1 with TRBJ2-1, with TRBD1 matching 7 bases. This CDR3 has 13 residues. V was clipped by 6 bases and J by 4 bases; unmatched bases: 6. The V gene's germline CDR1 is SQVTM and CDR2 ANQGSEA. CDR3 DNA sequence: TGCAGCGTGACTGACAGGGCATACAATGAGCAGTTCTTC. It yields the protein CSVTDRAYNEQFF.

The rearrangement links TRBV5-1 to TRBJ2-7, with TRBD1 matching 7 bases. The CDR3 contains 15 residues. Germline lookup yields CDR1 SGHRS and CDR2 YFSETQ. V was clipped by 7 bases and J by 5 bases; unmatched bases: 15. DNA for the CDR3: TGCGCCAGCGGAGATTGGGAGACAGGGATCCACGAGCAGTACTTC. Translating gives CASGDWETGIHEQYF.

The rearrangement joins TRBV10-3 to TRBJ2-7; maybe TRBD1 (7 bases). V dropped 6 bases and J dropped 7 bases, with 19 bases sitting between them. The CDR3 contains 14 residues. Germline CDR1 ENHRY, CDR2 SYGVKD. The CDR3 coding sequence is TGTGCCATCAGGGAACGGGACGGGGGACAGGAGCAGTACTTC. Translating gives CAIRERDGGQEQYF.

The rearrangement links TRBV4-1 to TRBJ2-5; TRBD2 matches 11 bases. The CDR3 has 16 amino acids. With V trimmed by 4 bases and J by 5 bases, 9 bases remained unmatched. In germline, CDR1 is MGHRA, CDR2 YSYEKL. In DNA form, the CDR3 reads TGCGCCAGCAGCCGCATAGCGGGAGGGCCTGAGGAGACCCAGTACTTC. As protein: CASSRIAGGPEETQYF.